A single sample is the source of the 8 T cell receptor beta chains below, sequenced in a study of T-cell memory formation after mild COVID-19. TCRdb used MiXCR to reprocess the 5' RACE reads, holding one entry per CDR3 protein. The table has roughly 320,000 distinct CDR3 sequences, under 30% seen once. Sequencing input: PBMCs or a T cell subset sorted from them (not recorded which). These TCRs come from an adult woman who had mild COVID-19 (a few samples of this study predate the infection). Cell type and time point are not known.

The J gene is TRBJ2-2, the V gene TRBV6-4, with D hard to call. The CDR3 has 13 amino acids. In germline, CDR1 is MRHNA, CDR2 SNTAGT. Trimming cost V 2 bases and J 4 bases, with 5 bases left between them. The DNA for the CDR3 is TGTGCCAGCAGTGACCGGTCCACCGGGGAGCTGTTTTTT. It specifies CASSDRSTGELFF.

V gene TRBV4-1 combines with J gene TRBJ2-1, with 15 bases fitting TRBD2. Germline V gene lookup returns CDR1 MGHRA and CDR2 YSYEKL. This CDR3 comprises 16 residues. Losses at the gene ends were 4 bases for V and 9 bases for J; bases not matched to a gene: 7. CDR3 residues: CASSPPGLAGGGEQFF. The CDR3 DNA reads TGCGCCAGCAGCCCGCCGGGACTAGCGGGGGGCGGTGAGCAGTTCTTC.

The chain employs TRBV20-1 and TRBJ2-1; either TRBD1 or TRBD2 may fit D (5 bases each). Trimming removed 5 bases from V and 5 bases from J, with 16 bases in between. This CDR3 region has 14 residues. The V gene's germline CDR1 is DFQATT and CDR2 SNEGSKA (reference sequence). DNA of the CDR3: TGCAGTGCTCCCGGGACCAGTTCGGACAATGAGCAGTTCTTC. As protein: CSAPGTSSDNEQFF.

The gene calls are TRBV7-2 and TRBJ1-5, with D perhaps matching TRBD1 (5 bases). V lost 0 bases and J 7 bases, leaving 16 bases between the germline ends. Germline values: CDR1 SGHTA, CDR2 FQGNSA. The CDR3 is 16 residues long. The CDR3 bases are TGTGCCAGCAGCTTAGCACAGGCGGTCGTAAGGCAGCCCCAGCATTTT. This gives the protein CASSLAQAVVRQPQHF.

CDR3 nucleotide sequence: TGTGCCAGCAGCTTAGGCCGGACGTTTCGGGCCCAGTACTTC. Its protein product is CASSLGRTFRAQYF. The genes are TRBV5-6 and TRBJ2-5, with D uncertain. Germline assignment: CDR1 SGHDT and CDR2 YYEEEE. This CDR3 spans 14 amino acids. V was clipped by 2 bases and J by 9 bases, with 17 bases between them.

This clonotype occurred a few times. The gene calls are TRBV12-3 or TRBV12-4 and TRBJ2-5, with 7 bases that match TRBD2. The CDR3 has 15 residues. Unmatched junction bases numbered 8, after V lost 5 bases and J lost 2 bases. CDR3 sequence reads: CASSPGGWGQETQYF. The CDR3 region has the DNA TGTGCCAGCAGTCCCGGGGGGTGGGGACAAGAGACCCAGTACTTC.

V is TRBV9 and J is TRBJ2-6, with D perhaps being TRBD1 or TRBD2 (5 bases each). CDR1 is SGDLS and CDR2 is YYNGEE in the germline V gene. V lost 8 bases and J lost 1, with 16 bases in between. The CDR3 runs 16 residues. The DNA of the CDR3 is TGTGCCAGTCAGGGACGGAGTTTGTCTGGGGCCAACGTCCTGACTTTC. Translation gives CASQGRSLSGANVLTF. The full variable domain, with the rest looked up from reference TRBV9 and TRBJ2-6, is DSGVTQTPKHLITATGQRVTLRCSPRSGDLSVYWYQQSLDQGLQFLIQYYNGEERAKGNILERFSAQQFPDLHSELNLSSLELGDSALYFCASQGRSLSGANVLTFGAGSRLTVL.

J is TRBJ2-4 and V is TRBV2; no reliable D call. Per germline, CDR1 SNHLY and CDR2 FYNNEI. V lost 2 bases and J lost 0, with 8 bases in between. The CDR3 sequence is 15 residues long. CDR3 sequence (DNA): TGTGCCAGCAGTGAAAAGGGTCCAGCCAAAAACATTCAGTACTTC. This gives the protein CASSEKGPAKNIQYF.